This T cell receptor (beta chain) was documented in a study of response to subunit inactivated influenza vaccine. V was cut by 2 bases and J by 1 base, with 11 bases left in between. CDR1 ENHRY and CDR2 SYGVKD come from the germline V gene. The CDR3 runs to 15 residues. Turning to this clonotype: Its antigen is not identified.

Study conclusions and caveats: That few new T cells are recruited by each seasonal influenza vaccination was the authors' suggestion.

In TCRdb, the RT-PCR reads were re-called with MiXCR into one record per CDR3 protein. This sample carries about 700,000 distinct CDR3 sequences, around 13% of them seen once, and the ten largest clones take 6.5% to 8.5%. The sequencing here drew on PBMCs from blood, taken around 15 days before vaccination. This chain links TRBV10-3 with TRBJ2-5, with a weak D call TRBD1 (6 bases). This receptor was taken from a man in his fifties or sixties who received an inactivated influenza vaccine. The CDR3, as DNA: TGTGCCATCAGTGAGAACCAGGGGCCCCAAGAGACCCAGTACTTC. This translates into CAISENQGPQETQYF.